Shown below are 27 T cell receptor beta chains from a single sample sequenced in a study of early T cells in non-severe SARS-CoV-2 infection. TCRdb analysed the 5' RACE reads with MiXCR anew, one entry per CDR3 protein. The sample lists fewer than 65,000 distinct CDR3 sequences, approximately 10% occurring once. Specimen: whole blood, collected at baseline. All receptors come from an adult who was a healthcare worker with PCR-confirmed SARS-CoV-2 infection or an uninfected control (not recorded which).

This clonotype has a count of ten or more. The chain links TRBV12-3 or TRBV12-4 to TRBJ2-5; 10 bases agree with TRBD2. The CDR3 sequence is 14 residues long. With V trimmed by 3 bases and J by 3 bases, 1 base remained unmatched. Written as DNA, the CDR3 is TGTGCCAGCAGTTTCCTAGCGGGGGAAGAGACCCAGTACTTC. Protein sequence: CASSFLAGEETQYF.

The chain employs TRBV7-6 and TRBJ2-2; 7 bases match TRBD1. CDR3 length: 14 residues. Unmatched junction bases numbered 4, after V lost 8 bases and J lost 1 base. Germline V gene sequence: CDR1 SGHVS, CDR2 FNYEAQ. The CDR3 DNA sequence: TGTGCCAGCGTAACAGGGGTGAACACCGGGGAGCTGTTTTTT. Protein product: CASVTGVNTGELFF.

The chain combines TRBV6-5 with TRBJ2-7, with 9 bases that match TRBD2. The CDR3 covers 16 residues. Germline CDR1 is MNHEY and CDR2 is SVGAGI. Trimming at V came to 2 bases and at J to 0 bases, leaving 5 bases not matched to a gene. The CDR3 here is CASSYSRSGSSYEQYF. The CDR3 DNA reads TGTGCCAGCAGTTACAGCCGTAGCGGGAGCTCCTACGAGCAGTACTTC.

This clonotype has a handful of counts. This chain joins TRBV30 and TRBJ1-6, with D tentatively TRBD1 (6 bases). The ends were cut back, 3 bases at V and 4 bases at J, with 16 bases in the middle. Germline V gene data show CDR1 as GTSNPN and CDR2 as SVGIG (reference sequence). The CDR3 is made up of 16 amino acids. Here the CDR3 reads CAWSAPDSGYNSPLHF. DNA for the CDR3: TGTGCCTGGAGCGCCCCGGACAGCGGGTATAATTCACCCCTCCACTTT.

At least ten counts were recorded for this clonotype. The chain carries TRBV7-8 and TRBJ2-1, with a tentative D call TRBD1 (5 bases). The CDR3 contains 15 residues. The germline V gene encodes CDR1 SGHVS and CDR2 FQNEAQ. Trimming took 3 bases from V and 6 from J, leaving 15 bases between them. The CDR3 loop is CASSLSGQGSNEQFF. The CDR3 nucleotides are TGTGCCAGCAGCTTGTCCGGGCAGGGAAGCAATGAGCAGTTCTTC.

This clonotype was recorded at least ten times. The rearrangement joins TRBV7-8 to TRBJ1-5; D not resolved. Per the germline V gene, CDR1 is SGHVS and CDR2 is FQNEAQ. V lost 5 bases and J 0 bases, leaving 14 bases between the germline ends. The CDR3 contains 16 residues. The CDR3 spells CASSPRSRVSNQPQHF. CDR3 DNA: TGTGCCAGCAGCCCACGGTCGCGGGTTAGCAATCAGCCCCAGCATTTT.

This clonotype occurred many times. The V gene is TRBV13, the J gene TRBJ2-7; D gene ambiguous. The CDR3 is 14 amino acids. CDR1 is PRHDT and CDR2 is FYEKMQ in the germline V gene (reference sequence). V was cut by 5 bases and J by 0 bases, with 11 bases left in between. This CDR3 is CASSLSKASYEQYF. The CDR3 DNA reads as TGTGCCAGCAGCCTGAGCAAGGCCTCCTACGAGCAGTACTTC.

The V gene is TRBV29-1, the J gene TRBJ2-1; 7 bases agree with TRBD1. Trimming cost V 5 bases and J 0 bases; bases outside gene matches: 10. This CDR3 contains 16 residues. The germline V gene has CDR1 SQVTM and CDR2 ANQGSEA. In DNA form, the CDR3 reads TGCAGCGTTCAAGGGGTGACAGGGAGCTCCTACAATGAGCAGTTCTTC. Translated: CSVQGVTGSSYNEQFF.

This clonotype came up once. This chain connects TRBV6-2 or TRBV6-3 to TRBJ2-2; no definite D call. The length of the CDR3 is 14 residues. Germline assignment: CDR1 MNHEY and CDR2 SVGEGT. Deletions cut 7 bases from V and 1 base from J, with 10 bases between. CDR3 nucleotide sequence: TGTGCCAGCACCCAAGGCGTGAACACCGGGGAGCTGTTTTTT. Amino acid sequence: CASTQGVNTGELFF.

The table lists this clonotype with many counts. The V and J genes are TRBV28 and TRBJ1-2; D gene ambiguous. CDR3 length: 13 residues. Germline V CDR1 and CDR2: MDHEN, SYDVKM. The ends were cut back, 5 bases at V and 9 bases at J, with 16 bases in the middle. In DNA, the CDR3 is TGTGCCAGCAGTCCCGTCCCGGCCCAGCGCTACACCTTC. This translates into CASSPVPAQRYTF.

This clonotype has a handful of counts. V is TRBV5-1 and J is TRBJ2-1, with a possible D match to TRBD2 (5 bases). Germline lookup yields CDR1 SGHRS and CDR2 YFSETQ. V was clipped by 5 bases and J by 1 base, with 10 bases between them. CDR3 length: 14 amino acids. CDR3: CASREVESYNEQFF. The CDR3 DNA follows: TGCGCCAGCAGGGAGGTAGAGTCCTACAATGAGCAGTTCTTC.

Many counts were recorded for this clonotype. The chain couples TRBV29-1 to TRBJ2-2; a possible D gene is TRBD1 (5 bases). The germline CDR1 and CDR2 sequences are SQVTM and ANQGSEA. CDR3 length equals 13 residues. The ends were cut back, 7 bases at V and 3 bases at J, with 12 bases in the middle. CDR3 nucleotide sequence: TGCAGCGCAAGGGCCAGGGACACCGGGGAGCTGTTTTTT. It translates to CSARARDTGELFF.

This clonotype was counted at least ten times. Its ends do not fully match the called genes, so a read error is possible. The rearrangement joins TRBV11-2 to TRBJ1-6; D ambiguous. The CDR3 spans 12 residues. Germline CDR1 SGHAT, CDR2 FQNNGV. The CDR3 here is CASSYLRSPLHF. DNA for the CDR3: TGTGCCAGCAGCTACCTTCGGTCACCCCTCCATTTT.

In regard to this clonotype: This could be a read error, since a much larger clone is one nucleotide away. No conserved phenylalanine or tryptophan is present at the end of the CDR3, so a read error is the likely explanation. The DNA of the CDR3 is TGTGCCAGCAGGAACAACCCGGGAGACTACGAGCAGTACCTC. It translates to CASRNNPGDYEQYL. The chain is built from TRBV6-5 and TRBJ2-7, with D tentatively TRBD2 (6 bases). In germline, CDR1 is MNHEY, CDR2 SVGAGI. With 6 bases removed from V and 3 bases from J, the gap between germline ends came to 15 bases. This CDR3 contains 14 residues.

At least ten counts were recorded for this clonotype. V and J are TRBV2 and TRBJ2-1; D not certain. The CDR3 contains 15 residues. V dropped 3 bases and J dropped 1 base, with 10 bases sitting between them. Germline V gene data show CDR1 as SNHLY and CDR2 as FYNNEI. The CDR3 DNA follows: TGTGCCAGCAGTGAGGGCGGTGCGTCCTACAATGAGCAGTTCTTC. The encoded protein is CASSEGGASYNEQFF.

This clonotype was seen ten or more times. The chain carries TRBV19 and TRBJ1-1; D not certain. V lost 2 bases to trimming and J lost 5 bases, with 21 bases between them. CDR1 and CDR2 from the germline V gene are LNHDA and SQIVND (reference sequence). The CDR3 runs 17 residues. For the CDR3, the DNA is TGTGCCAGTAGTATATTAGTACAGCTCGGGCGAGTTACTGAAGCTTTCTTT. Protein product: CASSILVQLGRVTEAFF.

This clonotype was seen only a few times. The chain combines TRBV5-1 with TRBJ2-1; 9 positions match TRBD1. The CDR3 loop spans 15 amino acids. Germline lookup yields CDR1 SGHRS and CDR2 YFSETQ. Trimming removed 4 bases from V and 2 bases from J; junction bases left unmatched: 4. CDR3 protein: CASSRGQGPYNEQFF. CDR3 bases: TGCGCCAGCAGCCGGGGACAGGGTCCCTACAATGAGCAGTTCTTC.

The CDR3 reads CASSFGPPSGANVLTF. CDR3 sequence (DNA): TGTGCCAGCAGTTTCGGGCCGCCCTCTGGGGCCAACGTCCTGACTTTC. The rearrangement uses TRBV28 and TRBJ2-6, with unresolved D. V lost 3 bases to trimming and J lost 0 bases, with 9 bases between them. Germline CDR1 is MDHEN and CDR2 is SYDVKM. This CDR3 spans 16 amino acids.

This chain joins TRBV20-1 and TRBJ2-1; a weak D match, TRBD1 (5 bases). Per germline, CDR1 DFQATT and CDR2 SNEGSKA (reference sequence). Trimming pared 8 bases from V and 7 bases from J, leaving 6 bases between. The CDR3 spans 9 residues. The CDR3 coding sequence is TGCAGTCCAGGGAATGAGCAGTTCTTC. Its translation is CSPGNEQFF.

The J gene is TRBJ1-5, the V gene TRBV30; D remains unclear. The germline V and J ends were trimmed by 1 base and 6 bases, with 10 bases remaining between them. The CDR3 consists of 13 residues. The germline V gene encodes CDR1 GTSNPN and CDR2 SVGIG (reference sequence). The CDR3 DNA is TGTGCCTGGAGTGGTGGGGTAGGTCAGCCCCAGCATTTT. Residues: CAWSGGVGQPQHF.

This clonotype occurred many times. The chain recombines TRBV28 with TRBJ2-1; D uncertain. In germline, CDR1 is MDHEN, CDR2 SYDVKM. V was pared by 4 bases and J by 0 bases, with 10 bases between. The CDR3 covers 15 residues. The CDR3 DNA reads TGTGCCAGCAGTTCCAGGTGGGCCTCCTACAATGAGCAGTTCTTC. This sequence encodes CASSSRWASYNEQFF.

This clonotype occurred a few times. This chain links TRBV3-1 with TRBJ2-5; D is perhaps TRBD2 (6 bases). Germline V lookup: CDR1 LGHDT, CDR2 YNNKEL (reference sequence). Trimming left V 4 bases short and J 0 bases short, with 18 bases between. This CDR3 is built from 17 residues. The CDR3 loop is CASSLRTLGLYQETQYF. The CDR3 nucleotides read TGTGCCAGCAGCCTAAGAACACTTGGACTATACCAAGAGACCCAGTACTTC.

Many counts were recorded for this clonotype. J is TRBJ2-7 and V is TRBV18; 7 bases fit TRBD2. Germline CDR1 and CDR2: KGHSH and LQKENI. The V gene end was trimmed by 3 bases and the J gene end by 3 bases; junction bases not matched to a gene: 8. The CDR3 spans 15 residues. The CDR3 sequence: CASSPRGGVDYEQYF. Written as DNA, the CDR3 is TGTGCCAGCTCACCGAGGGGAGGGGTCGACTACGAGCAGTACTTC.

The V gene is TRBV18, the J gene TRBJ2-3; 8 nucleotides match TRBD2. Germline CDR1 and CDR2: KGHSH and LQKENI. V dropped 0 bases and J dropped 0; count of bases not matched to a gene: 2. There are 16 residues in the CDR3. CDR3 nucleotide sequence: TGTGCCAGCTCACCACCCCTAGCGGGTAGCACAGATACGCAGTATTTT. Its protein is CASSPPLAGSTDTQYF.

In its sample, this clonotype was seen many times. The genes are TRBV19 and TRBJ1-5, with D perhaps TRBD1 (6 bases). The CDR3 covers 13 residues. Trimming cost V 5 bases and J 6 bases, with 11 bases left between them. CDR1 is LNHDA, CDR2 SQIVND, per germline (reference sequence). The CDR3 DNA is TGTGCCAGTAGTTCTCAGGGGCCTCAGCCCCAGCATTTT. Its translation: CASSSQGPQPQHF.

This chain links TRBV19 with TRBJ1-6; 7 nucleotides agree with TRBD1. V was clipped by 7 bases and J by 9 bases; unmatched bases: 15. The V gene's germline CDR1 is LNHDA and CDR2 SQIVND (reference sequence). The CDR3 runs 16 residues. CDR3: CASTEVPQGESSPLHF. CDR3 nucleotides: TGTGCCAGTACCGAAGTCCCCCAGGGGGAGAGTTCACCCCTCCACTTT.

The chain has TRBV28 and TRBJ2-7; D uncertain. Trimming shortened V by 8 bases and J by 4 bases, and 18 bases separated the two germline ends. Germline CDR1 is MDHEN and CDR2 is SYDVKM. There are 14 residues in the CDR3. The CDR3 protein is CASSVSFTSYEQYF. CDR3 bases: TGTGCCAGCTCAGTTTCCTTTACGAGTTACGAGCAGTACTTC.